This T cell receptor (beta chain) stems from a study of T cells in Graves' hyperthyroidism and ophthalmopathy. CDR3 length: 14 amino acids. Trimming left V 5 bases short and J 9 bases short, with 17 bases between. Per the germline V gene, CDR1 is SGHAT and CDR2 is FQNNGV. This clonotype was counted at least ten times. The antigen remains unidentified. Study-wide results and limits: Ophthalmopathy got predicted by the model a median 6.5 months before its onset. Also found in blood were most expanded thyroid clonotypes above 0.001.

Orbital computed tomography, thyroid ultrasound, serum thyroxine and TRAb, and clinical symptoms together informed the diagnoses. The investigators amplified TCR beta CDR3 regions from RNA transcripts. TCR CDR3 regions were first amplified by RT-PCR with HTBI primers. One entry per CDR3 protein, called by TCRdb with MiXCR from the multiplex PCR reads. The sample records some 760,000 distinct CDR3 sequences, 12% to 15% being singletons. Sequenced sample: blood. This chain uses TRBV11-2 with TRBJ2-1; no reliable D call. The sequence was collected from a woman aged 18-29 years with Graves' hyperthyroidism. For the CDR3, the DNA is TGTGCCAGCAGCGTCCTCCCAGGCGCCCCTGAGCAGTTCTTC. Residues: CASSVLPGAPEQFF. The full variable domain, with the rest looked up from reference TRBV11-2 and TRBJ2-1, is EAGVAQSPRYKIIEKRQSVAFWCNPISGHATLYWYQQILGQGPKLLIQFQNNGVVDDSQLPKDRFSAERLKGVDSTLKIQPAKLEDSAVYLCASSVLPGAPEQFFGPGTRLTVL.